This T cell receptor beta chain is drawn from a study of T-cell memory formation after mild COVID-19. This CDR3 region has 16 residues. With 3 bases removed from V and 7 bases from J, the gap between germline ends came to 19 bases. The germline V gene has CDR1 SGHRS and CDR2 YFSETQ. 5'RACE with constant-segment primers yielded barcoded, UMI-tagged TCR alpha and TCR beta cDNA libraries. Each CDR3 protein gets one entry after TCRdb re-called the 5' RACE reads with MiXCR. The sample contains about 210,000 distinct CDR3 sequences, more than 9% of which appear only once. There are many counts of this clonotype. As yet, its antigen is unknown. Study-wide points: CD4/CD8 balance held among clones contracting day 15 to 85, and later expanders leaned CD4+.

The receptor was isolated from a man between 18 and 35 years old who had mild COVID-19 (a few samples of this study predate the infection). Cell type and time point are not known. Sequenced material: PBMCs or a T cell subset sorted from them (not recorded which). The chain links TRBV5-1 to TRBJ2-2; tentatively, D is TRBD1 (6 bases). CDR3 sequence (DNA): TGCGCCAGCAGCTCGGACAGCCGACCATCAGGCGGGGAGCTGTTTTTT. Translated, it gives CASSSDSRPSGGELFF.